This T cell receptor (beta chain) was obtained from a study of OX40 agonist ivuxolimab in advanced cancers. Context from the whole study: The costimulatory receptor OX40 (CD134) was targeted by ivuxolimab, a fully human IgG2 agonistic monoclonal antibody. Partial responses occurred in three dose-escalation patients, of whom one had hepatocellular carcinoma and two had cutaneous melanoma. The dose-escalation cohort was 82.7% male with a mean age of around 64 years, ranging from about 23 to 85. The paper describes the monotherapy dose-escalation part (N ≈ 52 patients) of the phase I trial of ivuxolimab. Peripheral TCRbeta sequencing aimed to test whether ivuxolimab altered TCR sequence diversity and caused clonal T-cell expansion. Among the 52 dose-escalation patients, about 19 had hepatocellular carcinoma, about 15 melanoma, 9 renal cell carcinoma and 9 head and neck cancer. Patients were allowed to have had prior anti-PD-1, anti-PD-L1 or anti-CTLA-4 therapy, and less than 45% of the dose-escalation patients had previously received checkpoint inhibitors. Intravenous ivuxolimab was administered to patients every 2 weeks at six dose levels: 0.01, 0.1, 0.3, 1.5, 3 and 10 mg/kg.

Here is what the overall study found, with its caveats: The antigen specificity of the clonally expanded peripheral T cells was not determined. After ivuxolimab, more expanded clones were found on average in CD8+ T cells than in CD4+ T cells. At doses of 0.1 to 3.0 mg/kg, clonal expansion of both CD4+ and CD8+ blood T cells was observed from baseline to week 6. In partial responders in the 0.1-3.0 mg/kg groups, normalized peripheral clonal expansion was found to be among the lowest, especially among CD8+ T cells. Low levels of normalized T-cell clonal expansion were also shown by some nonresponding patients.

For sequencing of the TCRbeta CDR3 region, genomic DNA was extracted from the sorted cells. The immunoSEQ Assay was used to sequence the TCRbeta CDR3 regions. TCRdb obtained this table from immuneACCESS and retained in-frame rearrangements with V and J assigned. These tables miss some clones; where compared with another copy, unresolved V genes account for less than half of the shortfall, and the remainder is unexplained. The table for this sample lists around 95,000 clones; approximately 93% of them were counted only once. The ten largest clones represent around 0.28% of the sample. Remarks on this clone: Its recognized antigen is unknown. No per-base quality is available; no much larger clone lies one base away.

Patients with a history of autoimmune disease or receiving systemic immunosuppression were excluded from the trial. Peripheral blood for TCR sequencing was drawn from every dose cohort at baseline, at cycle 4 day 1 and at cycle 7 day 1. Samples were obtained from an open-label, multicenter, first-in-human phase I dose-escalation trial of ivuxolimab. Adults with locally advanced or metastatic head and neck squamous cell, hepatocellular, melanoma or renal cell carcinoma were enrolled in the trial. Before TCR sequencing, CD4+ T cells and CD8+ T cells were sorted from peripheral blood as separate populations. CDR1 and CDR2 (MNHNS, SASEGT) derive from the germline V gene. The CDR3 runs 12 residues from the cysteine to the phenylalanine. The retained sequence is limited to the CDR3, 36 bases, with the frame set at the first base. Between the V and J ends, shortened by 6 bases and 8 bases respectively, the junction contains 11 bases.

The clonotype was recovered from an adult with an advanced solid tumor such as melanoma, head and neck, liver or kidney cancer. Here the sequenced sample was CD4+ or CD8+ T cells sorted from blood, taken in a trial of the OX40 agonist ivuxolimab. This chain is built from TRBV6-1 and TRBJ1-5; the D gene is unclear. The nucleotides read TGTGCCAGCAGCTCTCGGGCGGAGCCCCAGCATTTT. Its product reads: CASSSRAEPQHF.